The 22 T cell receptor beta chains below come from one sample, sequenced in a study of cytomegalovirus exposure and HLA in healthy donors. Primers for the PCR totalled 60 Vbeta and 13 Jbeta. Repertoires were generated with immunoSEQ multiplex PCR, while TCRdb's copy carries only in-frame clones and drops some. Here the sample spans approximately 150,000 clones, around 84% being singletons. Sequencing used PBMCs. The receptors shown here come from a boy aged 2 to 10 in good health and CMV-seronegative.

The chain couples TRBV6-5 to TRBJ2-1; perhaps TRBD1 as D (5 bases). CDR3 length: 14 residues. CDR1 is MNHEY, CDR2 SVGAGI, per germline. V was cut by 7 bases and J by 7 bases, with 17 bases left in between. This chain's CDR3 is CASMGQVGLNEQFF. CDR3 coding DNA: TGTGCCAGCATGGGGCAGGTTGGGTTGAATGAGCAGTTCTTC.

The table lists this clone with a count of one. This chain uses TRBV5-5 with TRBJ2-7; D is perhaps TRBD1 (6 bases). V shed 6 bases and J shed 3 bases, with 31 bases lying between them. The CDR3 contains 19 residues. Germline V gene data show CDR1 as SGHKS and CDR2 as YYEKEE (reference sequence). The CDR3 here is CASTGKPGQTLSPNYEQYF. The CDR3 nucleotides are TGTGCCAGCACCGGAAAACCGGGACAAACCTTATCCCCTAACTACGAGCAGTACTTC.

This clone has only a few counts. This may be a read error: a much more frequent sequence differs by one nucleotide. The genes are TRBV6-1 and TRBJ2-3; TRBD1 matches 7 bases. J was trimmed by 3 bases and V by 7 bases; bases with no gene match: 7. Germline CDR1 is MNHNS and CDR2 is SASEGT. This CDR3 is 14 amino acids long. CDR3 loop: CASTRTGQTDTQYF. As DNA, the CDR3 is TGTGCCAGCACCAGGACAGGACAGACAGATACGCAGTATTTT.

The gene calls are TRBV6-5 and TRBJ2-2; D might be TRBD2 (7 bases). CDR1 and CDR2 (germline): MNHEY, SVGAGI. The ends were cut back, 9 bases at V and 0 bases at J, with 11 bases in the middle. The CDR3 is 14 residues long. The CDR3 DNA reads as TGTGCCAGTGGGCGGGGGCCGAACACCGGGGAGCTGTTTTTT. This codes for CASGRGPNTGELFF.

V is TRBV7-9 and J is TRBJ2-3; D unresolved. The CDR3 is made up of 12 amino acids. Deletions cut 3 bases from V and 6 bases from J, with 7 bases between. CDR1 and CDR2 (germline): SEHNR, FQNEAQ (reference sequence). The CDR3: CASSFEVDTQYF. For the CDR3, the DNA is TGTGCCAGCAGCTTCGAGGTTGATACGCAGTATTTT.

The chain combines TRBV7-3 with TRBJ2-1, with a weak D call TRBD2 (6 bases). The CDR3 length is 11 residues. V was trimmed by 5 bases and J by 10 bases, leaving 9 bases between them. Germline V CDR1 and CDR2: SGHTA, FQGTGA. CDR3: CASSPGGEQFF. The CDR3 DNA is TGTGCCAGCAGCCCCGGAGGGGAGCAGTTCTTC.

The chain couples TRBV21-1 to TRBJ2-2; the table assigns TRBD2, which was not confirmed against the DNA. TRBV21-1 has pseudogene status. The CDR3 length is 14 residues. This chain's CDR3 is CASSRAGDTGELFF. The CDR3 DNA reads TGTGCCAGCAGCAGGGCGGGAGACACCGGGGAGCTGTTTTTT.

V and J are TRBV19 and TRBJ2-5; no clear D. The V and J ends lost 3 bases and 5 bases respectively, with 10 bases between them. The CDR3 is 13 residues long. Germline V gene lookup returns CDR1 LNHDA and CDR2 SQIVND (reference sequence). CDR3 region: CASSIRGRETQYF. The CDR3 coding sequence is TGTGCCAGTAGTATCCGCGGTCGGGAGACCCAGTACTTC.

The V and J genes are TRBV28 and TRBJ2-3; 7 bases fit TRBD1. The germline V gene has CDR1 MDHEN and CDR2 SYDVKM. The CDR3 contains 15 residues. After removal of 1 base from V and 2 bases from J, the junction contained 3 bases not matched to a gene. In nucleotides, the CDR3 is TGTGCCAGCAGTTTATTAGACAGGGACACAGATACGCAGTATTTT. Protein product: CASSLLDRDTDTQYF.

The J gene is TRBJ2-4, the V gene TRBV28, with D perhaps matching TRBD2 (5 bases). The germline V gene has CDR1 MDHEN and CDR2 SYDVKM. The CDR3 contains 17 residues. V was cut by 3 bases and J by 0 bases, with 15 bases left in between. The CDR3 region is CASSFGPVGRAKNIQYF. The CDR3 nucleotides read TGTGCCAGCAGTTTCGGTCCAGTGGGGAGAGCCAAAAACATTCAGTACTTC. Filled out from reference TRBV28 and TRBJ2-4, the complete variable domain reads DVKVTQSSRYLVKRTGEKVFLECVQDMDHENMFWYRQDPGLGLRLIYFSYDVKMKEKGDIPEGYSVSREKKERFSLILESASTNQTSMYLCASSFGPVGRAKNIQYFGAGTRLSVL.

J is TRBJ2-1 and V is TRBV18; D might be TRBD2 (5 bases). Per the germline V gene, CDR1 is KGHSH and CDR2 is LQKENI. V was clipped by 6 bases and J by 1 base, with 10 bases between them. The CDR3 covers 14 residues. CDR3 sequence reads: CASSLGGSYNEQFF. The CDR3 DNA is TGTGCCAGCTCGCTTGGCGGGTCCTACAATGAGCAGTTCTTC.

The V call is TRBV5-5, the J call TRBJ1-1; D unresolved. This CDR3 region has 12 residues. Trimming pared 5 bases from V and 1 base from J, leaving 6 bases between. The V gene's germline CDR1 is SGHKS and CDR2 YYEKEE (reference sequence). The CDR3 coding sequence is TGTGCCAGCAGTCAATGGAACACTGAAGCTTTCTTT. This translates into CASSQWNTEAFF.

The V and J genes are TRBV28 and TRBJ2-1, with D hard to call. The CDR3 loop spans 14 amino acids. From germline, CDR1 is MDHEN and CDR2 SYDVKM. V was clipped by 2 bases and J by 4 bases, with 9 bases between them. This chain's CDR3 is CASSLKAAYNEQFF. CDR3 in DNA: TGTGCCAGCAGTTTAAAGGCAGCGTACAATGAGCAGTTCTTC.

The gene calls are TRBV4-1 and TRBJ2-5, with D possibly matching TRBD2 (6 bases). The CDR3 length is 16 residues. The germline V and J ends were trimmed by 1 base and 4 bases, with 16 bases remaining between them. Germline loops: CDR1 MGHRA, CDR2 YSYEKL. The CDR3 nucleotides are TGCGCCAGCAGCCAAGGTCGGACTAAAATAGGAGAGACCCAGTACTTC. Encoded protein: CASSQGRTKIGETQYF.

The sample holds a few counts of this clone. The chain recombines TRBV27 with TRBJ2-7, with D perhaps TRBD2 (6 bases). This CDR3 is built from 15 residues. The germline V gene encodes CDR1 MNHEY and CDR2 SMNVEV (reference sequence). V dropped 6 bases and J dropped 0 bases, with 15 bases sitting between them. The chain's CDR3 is CASSKIADYSYEQYF. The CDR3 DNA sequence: TGTGCCAGCAGCAAGATAGCGGATTACTCCTACGAGCAGTACTTC.

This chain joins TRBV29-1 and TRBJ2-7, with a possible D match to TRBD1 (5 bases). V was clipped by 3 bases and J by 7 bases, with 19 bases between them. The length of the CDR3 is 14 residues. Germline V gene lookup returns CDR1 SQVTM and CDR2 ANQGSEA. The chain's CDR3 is CSVEFAGLSGEQYF. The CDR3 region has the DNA TGCAGCGTTGAGTTTGCAGGGTTGTCCGGGGAGCAGTACTTC.

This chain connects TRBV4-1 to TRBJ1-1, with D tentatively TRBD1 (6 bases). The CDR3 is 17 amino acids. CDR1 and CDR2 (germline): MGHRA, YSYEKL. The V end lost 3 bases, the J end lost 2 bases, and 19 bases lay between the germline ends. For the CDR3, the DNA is TGCGCCAGCAGCCAGGCTCGGTTAGGGGGGGCCAACACTGAAGCTTTCTTT. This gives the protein CASSQARLGGANTEAFF.

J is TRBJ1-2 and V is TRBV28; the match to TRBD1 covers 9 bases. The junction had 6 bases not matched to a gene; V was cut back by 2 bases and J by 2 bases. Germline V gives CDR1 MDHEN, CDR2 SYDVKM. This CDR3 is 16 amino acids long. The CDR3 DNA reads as TGTGCCAGCAGTTTAAGGGACAGGGTCTTAAACTATGGCTACACCTTC. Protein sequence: CASSLRDRVLNYGYTF.

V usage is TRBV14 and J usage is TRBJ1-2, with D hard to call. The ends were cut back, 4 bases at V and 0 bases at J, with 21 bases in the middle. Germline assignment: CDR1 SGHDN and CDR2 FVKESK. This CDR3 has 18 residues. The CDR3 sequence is CASSPLAVNELANYGYTF. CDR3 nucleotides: TGTGCCAGCAGCCCCCTAGCTGTCAACGAGTTAGCTAACTATGGCTACACCTTC.

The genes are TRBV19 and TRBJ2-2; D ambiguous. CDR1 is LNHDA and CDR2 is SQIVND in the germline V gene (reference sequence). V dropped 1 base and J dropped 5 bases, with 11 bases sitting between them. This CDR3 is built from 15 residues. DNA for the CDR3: TGTGCCAGTAGTATAGCCGGTGTAATTACCGGGGAGCTGTTTTTT. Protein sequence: CASSIAGVITGELFF. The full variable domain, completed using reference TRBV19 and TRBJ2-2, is DGGITQSPKYLFRKEGQNVTLSCEQNLNHDAMYWYRQDPGQGLRLIYYSQIVNDFQKGDIAEGYSVSREKKESFPLTVTSAQKNPTAFYLCASSIAGVITGELFFGEGSRLTVL.

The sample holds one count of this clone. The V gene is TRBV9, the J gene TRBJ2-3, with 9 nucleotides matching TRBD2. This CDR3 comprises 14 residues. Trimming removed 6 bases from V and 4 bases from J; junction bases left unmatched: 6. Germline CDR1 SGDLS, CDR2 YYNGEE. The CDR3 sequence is CASIPGLAPDTQYF. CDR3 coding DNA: TGTGCCAGCATCCCGGGACTAGCACCAGATACGCAGTATTTT.

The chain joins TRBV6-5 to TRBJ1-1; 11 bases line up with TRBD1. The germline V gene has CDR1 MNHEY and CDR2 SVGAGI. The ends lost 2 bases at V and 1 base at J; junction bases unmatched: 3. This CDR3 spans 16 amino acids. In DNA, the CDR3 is TGTGCCAGCAGTTACGGGACAGGGGGACCGAACACTGAAGCTTTCTTT. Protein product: CASSYGTGGPNTEAFF.